This T cell receptor beta chain appears in the sequencing data of a study of blood T cell repertoires in COVID-19. Study information: Acute and convalescent COVID-19 samples came from the United States, Italy and Spain. PBMCs, B-cell-depleted T cells, or T cells provided the cDNA or gDNA that made up the material.

In the authors' workflow: The assay estimated nucleated cells by amplifying reference gene primers. The protocol was immunoSEQ multiplex PCR, while the TCRdb copy is restricted to in-frame clones and leaves out a portion. V, J and clone size derive from that table, while D and trimming were established from the DNA sequence. The sample yields 200,000 or so clones, over 75% seen once. The CDR3 runs to 15 residues. CDR1 is SGHNT, CDR2 YYREEE, per germline (reference sequence). The V end was cut by 4 bases, the J end by 6 bases, with 16 bases between. The specimen was peripheral blood. The TCR sequence derives from a man between 50 and 59 years old with acute or convalescent COVID-19. The rearrangement uses TRBV5-4 and TRBJ2-2; TRBD1 is a possible D gene (6 bases). In DNA form, the CDR3 reads TGTGCCAGCAGCCTCGAGCAGGGGCTGCCCGGGGAGCTGTTTTTT. Encoded protein: CASSLEQGLPGELFF.